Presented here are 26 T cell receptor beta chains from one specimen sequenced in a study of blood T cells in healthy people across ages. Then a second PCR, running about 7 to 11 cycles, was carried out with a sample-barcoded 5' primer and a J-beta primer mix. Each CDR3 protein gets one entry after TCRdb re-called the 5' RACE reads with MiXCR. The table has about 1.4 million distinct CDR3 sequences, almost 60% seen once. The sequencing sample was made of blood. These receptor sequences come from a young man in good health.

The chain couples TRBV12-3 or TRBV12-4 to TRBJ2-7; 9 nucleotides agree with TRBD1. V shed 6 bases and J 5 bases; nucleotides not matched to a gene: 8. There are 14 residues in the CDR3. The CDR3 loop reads CASSLTGGGDEQYF. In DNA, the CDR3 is TGTGCCAGCAGCCTTACAGGGGGCGGCGACGAGCAGTACTTC.

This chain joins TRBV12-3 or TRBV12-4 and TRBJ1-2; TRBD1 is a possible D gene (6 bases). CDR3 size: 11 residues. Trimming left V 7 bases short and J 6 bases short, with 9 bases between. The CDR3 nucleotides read TGTGCCAGCAAGGACAGAGATGGCTACACCTTC. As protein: CASKDRDGYTF.

The CDR3 DNA follows: TGTGCCAGCAGTTCCTATATAGAACAGGGTTTTAATCAGCCCCAGCATTTT. Its translation: CASSSYIEQGFNQPQHF. This rearrangement joins TRBV12-3 or TRBV12-4 to TRBJ1-5; tentatively, D is TRBD1 (6 bases). Trimming stripped 4 bases from V and 4 bases from J, with 20 bases between. This CDR3 region has 17 residues.

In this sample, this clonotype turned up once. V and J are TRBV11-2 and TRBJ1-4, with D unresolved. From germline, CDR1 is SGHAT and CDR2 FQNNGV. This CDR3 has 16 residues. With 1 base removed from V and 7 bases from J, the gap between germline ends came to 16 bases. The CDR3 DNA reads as TGTGCCAGCAGCTTAGGGGATGGTCTCATGGTTGAAAAACTGTTTTTT. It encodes CASSLGDGLMVEKLFF.

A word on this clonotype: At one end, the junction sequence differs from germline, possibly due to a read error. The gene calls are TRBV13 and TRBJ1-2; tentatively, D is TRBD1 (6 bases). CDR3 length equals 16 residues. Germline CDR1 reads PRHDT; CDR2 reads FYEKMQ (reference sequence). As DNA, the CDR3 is TGTGCCAACAGCTTAGGGGGGGGAGTGACTAACTATGGCTACACCTTC. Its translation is CANSLGGGVTNYGYTF.

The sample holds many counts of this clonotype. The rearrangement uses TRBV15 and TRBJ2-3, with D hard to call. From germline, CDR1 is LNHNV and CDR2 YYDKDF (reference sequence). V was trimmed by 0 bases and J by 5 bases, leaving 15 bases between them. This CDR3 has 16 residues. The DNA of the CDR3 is TGTGCCACCAGCAGAGATCTTGAGGCCCTGAGAGATACGCAGTATTTT. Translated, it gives CATSRDLEALRDTQYF.

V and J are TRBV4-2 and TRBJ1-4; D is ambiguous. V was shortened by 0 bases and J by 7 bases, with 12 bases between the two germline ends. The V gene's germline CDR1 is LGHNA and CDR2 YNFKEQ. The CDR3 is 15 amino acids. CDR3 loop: CASSQEEVVAEKLFF. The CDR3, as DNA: TGTGCCAGCAGCCAAGAAGAGGTAGTAGCTGAAAAACTGTTTTTT.

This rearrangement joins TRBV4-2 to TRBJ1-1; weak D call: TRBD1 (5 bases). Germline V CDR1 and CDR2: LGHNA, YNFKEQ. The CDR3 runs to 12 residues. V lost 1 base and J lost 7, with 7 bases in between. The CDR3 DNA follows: TGTGCCAGCAGCCAAGGGGACGGTGAAGCTTTCTTT. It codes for CASSQGDGEAFF.

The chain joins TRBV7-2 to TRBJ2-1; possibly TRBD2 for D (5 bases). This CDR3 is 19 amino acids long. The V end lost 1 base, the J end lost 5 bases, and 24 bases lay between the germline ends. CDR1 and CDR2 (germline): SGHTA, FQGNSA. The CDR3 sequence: CASSLVAIGSAGLNNEQFF. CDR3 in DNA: TGTGCCAGCAGCTTAGTCGCGATCGGGTCGGCGGGCCTTAACAATGAGCAGTTCTTC.

CDR3 sequence: CASSLGPPAGLRTRNEQFF. Here the CDR3 DNA reads TGTGCCAGCAGCTTGGGCCCCCCGGCGGGGCTTCGCACACGGAATGAGCAGTTCTTC. The gene calls are TRBV7-9 and TRBJ2-1; tentatively, D is TRBD2 (6 bases). Germline assignment: CDR1 SEHNR and CDR2 FQNEAQ (reference sequence). V lost 3 bases, J lost 7 bases, and 28 bases lay in between. The CDR3 has 19 amino acids.

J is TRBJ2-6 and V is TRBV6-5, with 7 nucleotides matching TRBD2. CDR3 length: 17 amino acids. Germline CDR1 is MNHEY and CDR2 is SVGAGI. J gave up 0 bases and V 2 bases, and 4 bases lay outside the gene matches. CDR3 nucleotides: TGTGCCAGCAGTTACCGGGGGGAGATCTCTGGGGCCAACGTCCTGACTTTC. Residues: CASSYRGEISGANVLTF.

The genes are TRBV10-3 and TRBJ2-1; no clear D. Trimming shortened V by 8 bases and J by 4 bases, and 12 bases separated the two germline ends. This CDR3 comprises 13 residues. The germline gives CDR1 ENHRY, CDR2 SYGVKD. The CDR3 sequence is CAISADSYNEQFF. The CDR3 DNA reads TGTGCCATCTCCGCGGATTCGTACAATGAGCAGTTCTTC.

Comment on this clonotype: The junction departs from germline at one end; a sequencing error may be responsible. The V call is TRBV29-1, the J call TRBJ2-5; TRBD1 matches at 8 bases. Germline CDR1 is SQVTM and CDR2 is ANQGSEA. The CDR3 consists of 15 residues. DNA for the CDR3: TGCAGCGTTGCATACACACCACAGGGGGGAGAGATCCAGTACTTC. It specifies CSVAYTPQGGEIQYF.

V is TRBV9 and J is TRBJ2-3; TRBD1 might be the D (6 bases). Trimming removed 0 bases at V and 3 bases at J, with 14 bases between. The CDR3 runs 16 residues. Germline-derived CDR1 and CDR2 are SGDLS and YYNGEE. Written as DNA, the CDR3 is TGTGCCAGCAGCGTAGTTTCAGGGGTAAATACAGATACGCAGTATTTT. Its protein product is CASSVVSGVNTDTQYF.

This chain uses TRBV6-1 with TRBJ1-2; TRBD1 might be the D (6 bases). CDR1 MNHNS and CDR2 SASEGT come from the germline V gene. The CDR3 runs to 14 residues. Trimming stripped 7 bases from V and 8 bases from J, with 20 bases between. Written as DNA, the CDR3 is TGTGCCAGCACCCCACAGCCACAGGGAAAGGGCTACACCTTC. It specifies CASTPQPQGKGYTF.

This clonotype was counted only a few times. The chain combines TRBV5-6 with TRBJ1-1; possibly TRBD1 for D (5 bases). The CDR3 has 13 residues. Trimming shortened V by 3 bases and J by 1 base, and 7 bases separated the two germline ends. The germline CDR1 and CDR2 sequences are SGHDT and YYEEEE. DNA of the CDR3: TGTGCCAGCAGCTCGGGGCCGAACACTGAAGCTTTCTTT. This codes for CASSSGPNTEAFF.

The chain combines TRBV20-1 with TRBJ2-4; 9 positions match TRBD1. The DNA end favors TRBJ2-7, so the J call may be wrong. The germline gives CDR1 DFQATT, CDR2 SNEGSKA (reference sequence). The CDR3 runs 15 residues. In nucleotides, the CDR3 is TGCAGTGCTAGAGATGCCAACAGGGGGCCGTACGAGCAGTACTTC. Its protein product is CSARDANRGPYEQYF.

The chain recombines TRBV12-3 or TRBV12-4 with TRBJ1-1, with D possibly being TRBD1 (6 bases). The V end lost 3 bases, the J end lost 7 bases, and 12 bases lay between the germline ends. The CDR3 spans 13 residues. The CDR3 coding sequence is TGTGCCAGCAGTTTGGGGACACGTCGTGAAGCTTTCTTT. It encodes CASSLGTRREAFF.

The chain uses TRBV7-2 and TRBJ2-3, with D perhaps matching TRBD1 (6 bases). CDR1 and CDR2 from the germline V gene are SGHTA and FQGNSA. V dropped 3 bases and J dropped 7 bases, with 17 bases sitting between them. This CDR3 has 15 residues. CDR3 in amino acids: CASSFRDNNRYTQYF. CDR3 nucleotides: TGTGCCAGCAGCTTCCGGGACAACAACCGCTATACGCAGTATTTT.

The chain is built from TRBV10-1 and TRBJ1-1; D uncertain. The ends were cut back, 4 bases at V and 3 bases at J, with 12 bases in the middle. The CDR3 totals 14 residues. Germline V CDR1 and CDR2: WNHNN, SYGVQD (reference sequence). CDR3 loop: CASSAAHRDTEAFF. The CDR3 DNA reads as TGCGCCAGCAGTGCTGCACATCGGGACACTGAAGCTTTCTTT.

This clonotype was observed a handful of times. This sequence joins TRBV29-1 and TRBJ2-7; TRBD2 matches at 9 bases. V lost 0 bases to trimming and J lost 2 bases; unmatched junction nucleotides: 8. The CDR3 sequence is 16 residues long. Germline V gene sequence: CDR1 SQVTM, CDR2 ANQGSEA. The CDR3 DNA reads TGCAGCGTTGAAGAGATCCTTAGCGGGAGTCCCTACGAGCAGTACTTC. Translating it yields CSVEEILSGSPYEQYF.

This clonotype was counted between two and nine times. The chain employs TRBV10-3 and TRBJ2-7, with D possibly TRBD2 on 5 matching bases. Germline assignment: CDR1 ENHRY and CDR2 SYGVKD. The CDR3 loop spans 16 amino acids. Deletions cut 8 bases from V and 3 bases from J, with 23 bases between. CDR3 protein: CAIVLAIRESNYEQYF. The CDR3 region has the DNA TGTGCCATCGTATTGGCTATAAGGGAGAGCAACTACGAGCAGTACTTC.

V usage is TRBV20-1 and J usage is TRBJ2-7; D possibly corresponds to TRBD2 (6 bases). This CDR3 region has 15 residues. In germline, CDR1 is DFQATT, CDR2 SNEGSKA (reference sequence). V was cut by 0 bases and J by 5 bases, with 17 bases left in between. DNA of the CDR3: TGCAGTGCTAGAGATCCCCGGGAGCAATCTAACGAGCAGTACTTC. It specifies CSARDPREQSNEQYF.

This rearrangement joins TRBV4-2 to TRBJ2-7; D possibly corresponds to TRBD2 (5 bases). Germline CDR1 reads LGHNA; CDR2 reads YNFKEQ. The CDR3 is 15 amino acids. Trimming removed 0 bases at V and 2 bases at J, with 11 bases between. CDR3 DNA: TGTGCCAGCAGCCAAGATAGGCGGGCAACCTACGAGCAGTACTTC. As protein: CASSQDRRATYEQYF.

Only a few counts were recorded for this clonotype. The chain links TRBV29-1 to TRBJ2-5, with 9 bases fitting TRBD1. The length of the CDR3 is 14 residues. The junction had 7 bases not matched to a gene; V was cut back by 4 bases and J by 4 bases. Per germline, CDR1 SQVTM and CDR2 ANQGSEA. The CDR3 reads CSVAGTGLGETQYF. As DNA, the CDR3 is TGCAGCGTTGCAGGGACAGGGCTCGGAGAGACCCAGTACTTC.

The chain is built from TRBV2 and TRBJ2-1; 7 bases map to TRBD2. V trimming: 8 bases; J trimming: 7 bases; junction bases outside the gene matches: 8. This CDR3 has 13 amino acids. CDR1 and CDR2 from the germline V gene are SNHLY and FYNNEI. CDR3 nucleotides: TGTGCCAGCGGTCGCGGGAGTGTAAATGAGCAGTTCTTC. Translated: CASGRGSVNEQFF.